What follows are 5 T cell receptor beta chains derived from one specimen sequenced in a study of CD4 and CD8 cells across lung adenocarcinoma regions. TCRdb ran MiXCR on the PCR reads and lists one entry per CDR3 protein. The sample records more than 25,000 distinct CDR3 sequences, around 53% being singletons. Source material: CD8+ T cells from the center of a lung tumor. These TCRs come from a male donor with lung adenocarcinoma. The CD4 and CD8 labels of this study may be unreliable.

This clonotype was found many times. V gene TRBV4-1 combines with J gene TRBJ2-5, with D possibly matching TRBD2 (6 bases). CDR3 size: 15 residues. The V gene's germline CDR1 is MGHRA and CDR2 YSYEKL. Trimming pared 1 base from V and 5 bases from J, leaving 14 bases between. The CDR3 protein is CASSQGYSGDETQYF. In DNA form, the CDR3 reads TGCGCCAGCAGCCAAGGGTATTCGGGGGATGAGACCCAGTACTTC.

Notes on this clonotype: A much bigger clone sits one base away, suggesting this may be a read error. The chain carries TRBV15 and TRBJ2-1; D is unclear. The ends were cut back, 0 bases at V and 10 bases at J, with 4 bases in the middle. From germline, CDR1 is LNHNV and CDR2 YYDKDF (reference sequence). The CDR3 contains 11 residues. Here the CDR3 DNA reads TGTGCCACCAGCAGAGACGGGGAGCAGTTCTTC. It specifies CATSRDGEQFF.

This clonotype has ten or more counts. J is TRBJ2-1 and V is TRBV6-1, with 7 bases matching TRBD2. Trimming at V came to 2 bases and at J to 2 bases, leaving 3 bases not matched to a gene. CDR3 size: 15 residues. The V gene's germline CDR1 is MNHNS and CDR2 SASEGT. In nucleotides, the CDR3 is TGTGCCAGCAGTGAATGGCTAGCGGCCTACAATGAGCAGTTCTTC. Its protein is CASSEWLAAYNEQFF.

Remarks on this clonotype: At one end, the junction sequence differs from germline, possibly due to a read error. CDR3 sequence reads: CASAGAGAGVQETQYF. The CDR3 DNA reads as TGTGCCAGCGCGGGAGCCGGGGCAGGGGTCCAGGAGACCCAGTATTTC. This chain uses TRBV6-1 with TRBJ2-1, with D tentatively TRBD2 (7 bases). This CDR3 contains 16 residues. CDR1 and CDR2 from the germline V gene are MNHNS and SASEGT.

CDR3 nucleotides: TGCAGTGCTCCTCAGGGGAACACAGATACGCAGTATTTT. It translates to CSAPQGNTDTQYF. The chain employs TRBV20-1 and TRBJ2-3; TRBD1 might be the D (6 bases). Germline loops: CDR1 DFQATT, CDR2 SNEGSKA (reference sequence). V dropped 5 bases and J dropped 2 bases, with 11 bases sitting between them. The CDR3 has 13 residues.